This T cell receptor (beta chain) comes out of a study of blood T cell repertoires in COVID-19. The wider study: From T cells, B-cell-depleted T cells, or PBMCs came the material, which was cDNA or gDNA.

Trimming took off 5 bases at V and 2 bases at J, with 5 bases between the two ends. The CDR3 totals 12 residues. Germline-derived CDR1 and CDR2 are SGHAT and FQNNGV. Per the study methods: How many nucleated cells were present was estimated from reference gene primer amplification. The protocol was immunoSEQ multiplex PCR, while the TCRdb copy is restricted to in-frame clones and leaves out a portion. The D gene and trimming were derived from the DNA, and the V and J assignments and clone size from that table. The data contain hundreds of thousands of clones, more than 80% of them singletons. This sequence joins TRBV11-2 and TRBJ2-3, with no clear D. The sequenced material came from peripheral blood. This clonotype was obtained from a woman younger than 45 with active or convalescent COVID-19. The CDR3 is CASSVVTDTQYF. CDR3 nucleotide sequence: TGTGCCAGCAGCGTCGTCACAGATACGCAGTATTTT.